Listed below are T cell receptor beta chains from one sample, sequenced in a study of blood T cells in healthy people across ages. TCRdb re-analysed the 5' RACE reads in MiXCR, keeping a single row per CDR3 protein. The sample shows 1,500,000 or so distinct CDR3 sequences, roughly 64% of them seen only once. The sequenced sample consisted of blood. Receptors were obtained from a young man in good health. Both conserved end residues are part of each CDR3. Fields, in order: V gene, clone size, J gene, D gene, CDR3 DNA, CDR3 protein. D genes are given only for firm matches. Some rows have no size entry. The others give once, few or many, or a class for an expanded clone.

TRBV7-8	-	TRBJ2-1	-	TGTGCCAGCAGCTTAGACCGAACTAGCAGCTCCTACAATGAGCAGTTCTTC	CASSLDRTSSSYNEQFF
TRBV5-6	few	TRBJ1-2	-	TGTGCCAGCAGCCAACTTTCTAGCGGCTACACCTTC	CASSQLSSGYTF
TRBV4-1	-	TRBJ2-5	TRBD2	TGCGCCAGCAGCCAATATATAGCGGGGGTGCGAGAGACCCAGTACTTC	CASSQYIAGVRETQYF
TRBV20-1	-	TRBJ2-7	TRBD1	TGCAGTGCTAGAGAGTACAGGGACAGGGGTTTCCACGAGCAGTACTTC	CSAREYRDRGFHEQYF
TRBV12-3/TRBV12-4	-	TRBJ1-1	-	TGTGCCAGCAGCTTTCAACACCGGCCTGAAGCTTTCTTT	CASSFQHRPEAFF
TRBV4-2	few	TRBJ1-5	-	TGTGCCAGCAGCCAAGAGGGTTCAGGGAATCAGCCCCAGCATTTT	CASSQEGSGNQPQHF
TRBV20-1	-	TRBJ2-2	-	TGCAGTGCTAGTCGGGCCGGCAGGGCGGACGCCGGGGAGCTGTTTTTT	CSASRAGRADAGELFF
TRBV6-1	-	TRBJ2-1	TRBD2	TGTGCCAGCAGAACCCGATCTAGCGGGGCGAGCTCCTACAATGAGCAGTTCTTC	CASRTRSSGASSYNEQFF
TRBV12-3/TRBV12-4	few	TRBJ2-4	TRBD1	TGTGCCAGCAGTAACCCGGACAGGGGCTCAATAGGAGACATTCAGTACTTC	CASSNPDRGSIGDIQYF
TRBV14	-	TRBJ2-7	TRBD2	TGTGCCAGCAGCCAAGATATTGCGGGAGCCTACGAGCAGTACTTC	CASSQDIAGAYEQYF
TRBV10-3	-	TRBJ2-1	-	TGTGCCATCAGTGAATTTCGCCCGAGGGGCGAAACCCAGTTCTTC	CAISEFRPRGETQFF
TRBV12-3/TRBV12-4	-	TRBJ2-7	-	TGTGCCAGCACCCCGGACGGACCCTACGAGCAGTACTTC	CASTPDGPYEQYF
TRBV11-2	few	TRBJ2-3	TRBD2	TGTGCCAGCAGCCCGACTAGCGGGGGGAGACGAACTTGGACAGATACGCAGTATTTT	CASSPTSGGRRTWTDTQYF
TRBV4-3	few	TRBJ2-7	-	TGCGCCAGCAGCCAAGAATCTCCCAGGCACGGGGTCCGCGTCGAGCAGTACTTC	CASSQESPRHGVRVEQYF
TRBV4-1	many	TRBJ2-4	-	TGCGCCAGCAGCCAAGATTGGGCGGATCAAGCCAAAAACATTCAGTACTTC	CASSQDWADQAKNIQYF
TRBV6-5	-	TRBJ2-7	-	TGTGCCAGCAAAGTAAGGGTAAATTTGTTCGAGCAGTACTTC	CASKVRVNLFEQYF
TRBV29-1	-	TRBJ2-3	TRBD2	TGCAGCGTTGAAGTGACTAGCGGGAGGGGAGATACGCAGTATTTT	CSVEVTSGRGDTQYF
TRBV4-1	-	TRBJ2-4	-	TGCGCCAGCAGCCAAGTATCCGGAGAGGTAGGAAACATTCAGTACTTC	CASSQVSGEVGNIQYF
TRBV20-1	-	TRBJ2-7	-	TGCAGTGCTAGAGAACCCACGACTAGCTACGAGCAGTACTTC	CSAREPTTSYEQYF
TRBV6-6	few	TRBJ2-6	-	TGTGCCAGCAGTTACGGGGCGGCTGGGGCCAACGTCCTGACTTTC	CASSYGAAGANVLTF
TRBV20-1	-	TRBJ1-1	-	TGCAGTGCTAGGCCGACGGGGAACGCTGAAGCTTTCTTT	CSARPTGNAEAFF
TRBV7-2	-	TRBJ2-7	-	TGTGCCAGCAGCTTAGTATTGGGAGTTTCCTACGAGCAGTACTTC	CASSLVLGVSYEQYF
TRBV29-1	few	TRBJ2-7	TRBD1	TGCAGCGTGAACCGGGACAGGGGGAACGAGCAGTACTTC	CSVNRDRGNEQYF
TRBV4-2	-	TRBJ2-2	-	TGTGCCAGCAGCCAAAGCCAGCCCACCGGGGAGCTGTTTTTT	CASSQSQPTGELFF
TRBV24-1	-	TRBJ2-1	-	TGTGCCACCAGTGAGTCAGGCGAGCAGTTCTTC	CATSESGEQFF
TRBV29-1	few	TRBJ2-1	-	TGCAGCCGCATTTATCTGCAGTTCTTC	CSRIYLQFF
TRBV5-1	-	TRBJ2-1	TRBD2	TGCGCCAGCACGGGGACTAGCGACTACAATGAGCAGTTCTTC	CASTGTSDYNEQFF
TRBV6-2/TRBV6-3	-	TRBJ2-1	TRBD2	TGTGCCAGCAGTTACCGGCGGGAGGGTTACAATGAGCAGTTCTTC	CASSYRREGYNEQFF
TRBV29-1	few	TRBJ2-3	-	TGCAGCTTCCCCGCGGAGGGAACCACAGATACGCAGTATTTT	CSFPAEGTTDTQYF
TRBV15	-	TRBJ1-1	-	TGTGCCACCAGCCGGGCACCCTCGACGGCTGAAGCTTTCTTT	CATSRAPSTAEAFF
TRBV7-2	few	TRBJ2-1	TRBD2	TGTGCCAGCAGCTTATACACGGGAGGATCAAATGAGCAGTTCTTC	CASSLYTGGSNEQFF
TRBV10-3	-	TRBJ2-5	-	TGTGCCACGCACCATGGGCGGAAAGAGACCCAGTACTTC	CATHHGRKETQYF
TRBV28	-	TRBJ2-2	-	TGTGCCAGCACCTCCCGTATCGGGGAGCTGTTTTTT	CASTSRIGELFF
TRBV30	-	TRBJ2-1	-	TGTGCCTGCCGACTACCCCTAGCGCGACAACGTGACGGGCGTGTCAATGAGCAGTTCTTC	CACRLPLARQRDGRVNEQFF
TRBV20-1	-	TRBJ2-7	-	TGCAGTGCTAGAGAGCACGACGGCGAGCAGTACTTC	CSAREHDGEQYF
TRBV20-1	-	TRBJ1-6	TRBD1	TGCAGCGCTAAGACAGGGCCATCACCCCTCCACTTT	CSAKTGPSPLHF
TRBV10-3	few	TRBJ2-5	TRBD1	TGTGCCATCAGTGCGGGGGACAGGGGCCAAGAGACCCAGTACTTC	CAISAGDRGQETQYF
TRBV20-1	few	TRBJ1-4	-	TGCAGTGCTAGAGTGGACAGCGGTCCAGAAAAACTGTTTTTT	CSARVDSGPEKLFF
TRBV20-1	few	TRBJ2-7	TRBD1	TGCAGTGCTTCCGGGACAGGGGGCTCGTACGAGCAGTACTTC	CSASGTGGSYEQYF
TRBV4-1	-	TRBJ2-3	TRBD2	TGCGCCAGCAGCCCTAAGGTTGCGGGGGATTCTTATACGCAGTATTTT	CASSPKVAGDSYTQYF
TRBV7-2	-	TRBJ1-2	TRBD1	TGTGCCAGCAAACGAGACAGGGTAGAATATGGCTACACCTTC	CASKRDRVEYGYTF
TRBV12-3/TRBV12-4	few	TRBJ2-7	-	TGTGCCAGCAGGGGAAGTGGGGGTTTGAGGGCCTACGAGCAGTACTTC	CASRGSGGLRAYEQYF
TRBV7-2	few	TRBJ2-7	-	TGTGCCAGCAGCCCTAGTCAAGGGCCGGGCTACGAGCAGTACTTC	CASSPSQGPGYEQYF
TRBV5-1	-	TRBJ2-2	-	TGCGCCAGCAGCCCAGAGGCTGTGGGGGAGCTGTTTTTT	CASSPEAVGELFF
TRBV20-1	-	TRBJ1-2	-	TGCAGTGCTAGGGATCAAGGTCTGGGGGGCTACACCTTC	CSARDQGLGGYTF
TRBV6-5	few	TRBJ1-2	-	TGTGCCAGCAGTTACTCCACGATGGGCTATGGCTACACCTTC	CASSYSTMGYGYTF
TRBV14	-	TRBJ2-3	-	TGTGCCAGCAGCCAAGATGTCCAAGATACGCAGTATTTT	CASSQDVQDTQYF
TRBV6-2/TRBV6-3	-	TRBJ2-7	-	TGTGCCAGCAGCTCCGCTTCTCGGGGGAAGCGGAACTCCTACGAGCAGTACTTC	CASSSASRGKRNSYEQYF
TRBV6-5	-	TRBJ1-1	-	TGTGCCAGCAGTTACTCCTCGGAGGATGGGACTGAAGCTTTCTTT	CASSYSSEDGTEAFF
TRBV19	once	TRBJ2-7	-	TGTGCCAGTAGTACCGAGACCGGGACCACCTACGAGCAGTACTTC	CASSTETGTTYEQYF
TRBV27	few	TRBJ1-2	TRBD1	TGTGCCAGCAGTTTATTCAGGGGGAATGGCTACACCTTC	CASSLFRGNGYTF
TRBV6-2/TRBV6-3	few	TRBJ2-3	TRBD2	TGTGCCAGCAGTTACCATCCAGGGACATCTAGCGGGGGAAGCACAGATACGCAGTATTTT	CASSYHPGTSSGGSTDTQYF
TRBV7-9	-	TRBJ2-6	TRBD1	TGTGCCAGCAGGTTACGCCGGGACAGGGGGCGCGGGTCTGGGGCCAACGTCCTGACTTTC	CASRLRRDRGRGSGANVLTF
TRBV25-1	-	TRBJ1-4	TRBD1	TGTGCCAGCAGTGACCCATCCCGGGACAGGGGGGAGGAAAAACTGTTTTTT	CASSDPSRDRGEEKLFF
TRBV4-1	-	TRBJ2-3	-	TGCGCCAGCAGCCAAGAATCGAGGCGGGGTGTGGATACGCAGTATTTT	CASSQESRRGVDTQYF
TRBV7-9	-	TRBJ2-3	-	TGTGCCAGCAGCTACGGGACGGAGAGCACAGATACGCAGTATTTT	CASSYGTESTDTQYF